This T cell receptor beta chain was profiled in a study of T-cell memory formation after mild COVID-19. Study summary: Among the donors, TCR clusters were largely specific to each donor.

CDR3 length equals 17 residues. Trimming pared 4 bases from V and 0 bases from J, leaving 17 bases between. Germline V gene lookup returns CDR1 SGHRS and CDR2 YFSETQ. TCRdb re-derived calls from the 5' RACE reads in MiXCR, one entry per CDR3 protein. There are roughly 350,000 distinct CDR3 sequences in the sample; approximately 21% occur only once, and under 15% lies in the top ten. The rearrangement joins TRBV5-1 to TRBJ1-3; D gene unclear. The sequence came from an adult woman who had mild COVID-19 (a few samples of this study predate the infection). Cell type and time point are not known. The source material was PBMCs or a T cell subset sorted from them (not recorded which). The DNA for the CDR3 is TGCGCCAGCAGCCCCGAGGCTAGCGCCTACTCTGGAAACACCATATATTTT. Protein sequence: CASSPEASAYSGNTIYF.